The count of the clone carrying this T cell receptor beta chain is one. These data come from a study of spatial heterogeneity in lung cancer. Time point given: sample taken at primary tumor resection. Unsorted whole RNA from tumor, nontumor lung or frozen PBMC underwent sequencing. Each CDR3 protein gets one entry after TCRdb re-called the 5' RACE reads with MiXCR. The sample yields 77,000 or so distinct CDR3 sequences, about 20% seen once. Specimen: PBMCs, collected at surgery. The clonotype comes from a male donor with early-stage non-small cell lung cancer.

For the CDR3, the DNA is TGTGCCAGCAGAGAGGACAGGGTTCAGCAGTACTTC. Translation: CASREDRVQQYF. The chain recombines TRBV2 with TRBJ2-7, with 8 positions matching TRBD1. The CDR3 sequence is 12 residues long. J gave up 8 bases and V 6 bases, and 6 bases lay outside the gene matches. Germline-derived CDR1 and CDR2 are SNHLY and FYNNEI.